This T cell receptor (beta chain) was identified during a study of circulating CD8 cells and anti-PD-1 response in melanoma (dated by TCRdb to about 2020). For context, the study as a whole: Nivolumab was given to patients intravenously at 3 mg/kg every 2 weeks. A total of approximately eleven melanoma patients were included in the TCR repertoire analysis, 4 of them responders and 7 non-responders. The melanoma cohort included about 13 patients, of whom seven received anti-PD-1 as first-line therapy and six had previously received targeted therapy or immunotherapy. Responders were defined as patients showing complete or partial responses, and non-responders as patients showing stable or progressive disease (RECIST v1.1). PD-1 on on-treatment samples was detected using a biotinylated anti-human IgG4 antibody. General findings and caveats noted by the study authors: Since no tumor material could be accessed, the researchers instead assessed tumor reactivity using peptide assays on expanded sorted subsets. Between subsets, repertoires were largely private, with fewer than 7% of TRB clonotypes shared at M1, and the highest sharing was seen between DPOS and TIGIT. The published TCR repertoire comparisons relied only on baseline and M1 samples from a small cohort that had few responders. The cohort included both treatment-naive and previously treated patients, and the authors noted that this mix could influence results. Because of limited material, replicates were generally not included when the experiments were performed. The highest diversity was observed in the DNEG repertoire, similar and higher clonality was shown by the PD-1 and DPOS repertoires, and the lowest diversity was found in the TIGIT repertoires.

Using a BD FACSAria II cell sorter, four subsets defined by PD-1 and/or TIGIT were sorted out of live CD3+CD8+TCRalphabeta+ cells. Circulating CD8 T cells were sorted into four subsets by PD-1 and TIGIT expression to characterize their relevance to anti-PD-1 therapy response. For every sorted CD8 T-cell subset, sequencing covered both the TCR alpha and the TCR beta chains. Peripheral blood was collected at three points: before the first anti-PD-1 injection, after two injections and after four injections. Ficoll gradient centrifugation was used to isolate PBMCs right away. Until use, PBMCs were stored frozen in liquid nitrogen in RPMI containing 20% FCS and roughly 10% DMSO. Thawed PBMCs were stained with a viability dye and antibodies against CD3, CD8alpha, TCRalphabeta, PD-1 and TIGIT. The RNeasy Kit was used to extract total RNA, and all samples came in with a RIN above 7. Trimmed from V: 2 bases; trimmed from J: 4 bases; junction bases lacking a gene match: 7. The CDR3, from cysteine to phenylalanine, totals 15 residues. The read is trimmed to its CDR3 DNA, 45 bases read in frame from base 1. The CDR1 and CDR2 encoded by the germline V gene are SGHVS and FQNEAQ.

As a fraction of the sample, this clonotype is large (0.1 to 1%). Its antigen remains unidentified. Per-base quality was not reported, and no clone a single base away is much larger than it. The sequencing machine was a NextSeq 500. TCR libraries were prepared from about 16 ng of total RNA with the QIAseq Immune Repertoire RNA Library Kit, Human TCR Panel. Sequencing of the TCR libraries was done on an Illumina NextSeq with a Mid Output V2 kit and asymmetric 261x41 paired-end reads. Every TCR library was diluted to roughly 3.6 nM, then pooled, denatured and loaded at 0.9 to 1 pM. In the source study's methods: The QIAGEN GeneGlobe Data Analysis Center was used to process TCR FASTQ files, and downstream analysis was done in R 3.5.2. To get clonality, Shannon entropy was normalized by the log of the number of unique productive sequences and the result was subtracted from one. Within each subset, Fisher exact tests at 5% FDR identified TRA or TRB clonotypes differing in abundance between baseline and M1. Differentially abundant clonotypes were categorized as emerging, expanding, contracting or non-expanding/contracting. Morisita's overlap index was used to measure how much repertoires overlapped between patients. Starting from the raw public reads, TCRdb applied fastp trimming at Q25, assembled clones with MiXCR and retained in-frame beta chains. Rows are combined by CDR3 protein, so each entry shows the most common genes and DNA. TCRdb's processing, not the authors' own work, is the source of the V and J calls. The sample table holds 600 to 650 distinct CDR3 sequences, of which 5.5% were seen once. The top ten hold less than 40% of the sample.

The clonotype was recovered from a human donor with melanoma. The chain is encoded by TRBV7-8 joined to TRBJ2-5; TRBD1 fits 7 bases in the junction. The sequencing used CD8+ T cells from PBMCs, collected at baseline or after one month of anti-PD-1 therapy (not recorded which). The CDR3 protein is CASSLLGGLGETQYF. The sequenced DNA is TGTGCCAGCAGCTTATTAGGGGGCTTAGGAGAGACCCAGTACTTC.